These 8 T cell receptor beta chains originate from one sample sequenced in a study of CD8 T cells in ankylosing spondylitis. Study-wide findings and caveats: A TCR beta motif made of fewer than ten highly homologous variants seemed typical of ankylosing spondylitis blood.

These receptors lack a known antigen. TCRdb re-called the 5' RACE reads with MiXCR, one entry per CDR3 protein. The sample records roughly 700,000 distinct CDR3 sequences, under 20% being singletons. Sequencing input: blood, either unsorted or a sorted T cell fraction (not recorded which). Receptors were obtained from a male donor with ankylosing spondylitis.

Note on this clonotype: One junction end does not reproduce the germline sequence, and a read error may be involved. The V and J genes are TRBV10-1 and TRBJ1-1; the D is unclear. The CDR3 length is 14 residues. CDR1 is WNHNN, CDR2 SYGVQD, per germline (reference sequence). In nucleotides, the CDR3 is TGCGCCAGCAATGAGTCGGGGAGGAGTACTGAAGCTTTCTTT. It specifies CASNESGRSTEAFF.

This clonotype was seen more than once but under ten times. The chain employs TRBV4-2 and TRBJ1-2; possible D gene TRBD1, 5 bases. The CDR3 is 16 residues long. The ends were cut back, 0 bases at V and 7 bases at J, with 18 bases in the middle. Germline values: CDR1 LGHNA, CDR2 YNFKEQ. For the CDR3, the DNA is TGTGCCAGCAGCCAAGAACCGTTTGGTGGGGCTGGTGGCTACACCTTC. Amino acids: CASSQEPFGGAGGYTF.

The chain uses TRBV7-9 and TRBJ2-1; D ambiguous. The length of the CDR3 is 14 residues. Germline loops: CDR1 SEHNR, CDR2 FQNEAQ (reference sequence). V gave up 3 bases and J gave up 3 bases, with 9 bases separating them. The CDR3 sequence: CASSLEISYNEQFF. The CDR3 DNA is TGTGCCAGCAGCTTGGAAATTAGCTACAATGAGCAGTTCTTC.

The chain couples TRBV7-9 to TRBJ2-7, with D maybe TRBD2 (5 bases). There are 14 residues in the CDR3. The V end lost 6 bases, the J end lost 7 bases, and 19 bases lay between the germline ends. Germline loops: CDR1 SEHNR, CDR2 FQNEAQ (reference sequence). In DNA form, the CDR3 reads TGTGCCAGCAGTCCATCTGATAGCGAGCTGGAGCAGTACTTC. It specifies CASSPSDSELEQYF.

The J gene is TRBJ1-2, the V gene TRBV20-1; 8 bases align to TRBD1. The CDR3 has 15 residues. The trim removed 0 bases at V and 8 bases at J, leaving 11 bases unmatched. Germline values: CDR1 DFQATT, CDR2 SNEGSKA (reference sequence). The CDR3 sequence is CSARDLPGGFSGYTF. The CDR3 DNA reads TGCAGTGCTAGAGATCTGCCAGGGGGCTTTAGCGGCTACACCTTC.

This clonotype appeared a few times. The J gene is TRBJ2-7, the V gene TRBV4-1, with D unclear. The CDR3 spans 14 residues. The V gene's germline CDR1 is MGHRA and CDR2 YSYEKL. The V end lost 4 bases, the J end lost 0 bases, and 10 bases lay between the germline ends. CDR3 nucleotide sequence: TGCGCCAGCAGCCCTGGGCACTACTCCTACGAGCAGTACTTC. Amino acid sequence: CASSPGHYSYEQYF.

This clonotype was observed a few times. CDR3 loop: CASSLVVGKNEQFF. CDR3 in DNA: TGTGCCAGCAGCTTAGTTGTAGGGAAGAATGAGCAGTTCTTC. The J gene is TRBJ2-1, the V gene TRBV7-9; D gene ambiguous. Germline-derived CDR1 and CDR2 are SEHNR and FQNEAQ (reference sequence). This CDR3 is 14 amino acids long. Trimming shortened V by 1 base and J by 7 bases, and 11 bases separated the two germline ends.

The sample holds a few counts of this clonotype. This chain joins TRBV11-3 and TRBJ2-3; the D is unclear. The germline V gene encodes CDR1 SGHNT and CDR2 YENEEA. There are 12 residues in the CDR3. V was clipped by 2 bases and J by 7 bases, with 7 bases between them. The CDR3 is CASSLSENTQYF. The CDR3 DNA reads TGTGCCAGCAGCTTAAGTGAGAATACGCAGTATTTT.